This T cell receptor beta chain was sequenced in a study of CD8+CD57+ T cells in acquired aplastic anemia. The overall study: Sorted CD4+ and CD8+ cell DNA averaged approximately 3 ug. Among healthy donors, CD4+ cells averaged around 10 million reads. Overall study results and limits: Simpson's diversity of CD8+ cells was not significantly different in patients compared with controls. Found in both controls and patients were around 29 CD8+ CDR3 sequences.

V lost 6 bases and J 11 bases, leaving 20 bases between the germline ends. Germline lookup yields CDR1 SQVTM and CDR2 ANQGSEA. The CDR3 has 14 residues. Researchers used genomic DNA as the template to profile TCR beta VDJ and CDR3. TCRdb fed the reads into MiXCR, producing one record per CDR3 protein. The sample consists of about 110,000 distinct CDR3 sequences, approximately 48% of them appearing once. This clonotype was seen a few times. Antigen specificity is unknown. The source of this sequence is a human donor in good health, serving as a control. Sequencing was done on a sample of sorted CD4+, CD8+, or CD8+CD57+ T cells (not recorded which) from PBMCs. The chain combines TRBV29-1 with TRBJ1-6; no firm D call. CDR3 in amino acids: CSVAVSAQNPPLHF. The CDR3 DNA reads TGCAGCGTGGCCGTCAGTGCTCAAAATCCACCCCTCCACTTT.